The next 24 T cell receptor beta chains were all read from a single sample in a study of cytomegalovirus exposure and HLA in healthy donors. With 60 Vbeta and 13 Jbeta primers, the PCR was carried out. Sequencing was performed with immunoSEQ multiplex PCR; in TCRdb, only in-frame clones are kept and a portion is missing. In the table there are under 200,000 clones, roughly 80% of which are singletons. The sequenced sample was PBMCs. All receptors derive from a man aged 35 to 55 in good health and CMV-seronegative.

The V gene is TRBV19, the J gene TRBJ2-1; 7 bases are shared with TRBD1. This CDR3 contains 15 residues. Trimming took 5 bases from V and 6 from J; bases not matched to a gene: 10. Germline lookup yields CDR1 LNHDA and CDR2 SQIVND (reference sequence). CDR3 nucleotides: TGTGCCAGTAGTGTCACCGGGACAGCGATCAATGAGCAGTTCTTC. Its protein product is CASSVTGTAINEQFF.

In DNA, the CDR3 is TGTGCCAGCAGCGCTCCGGGACTAGCGGGAGTCGAGCAGTTCTTC. It specifies CASSAPGLAGVEQFF. This sequence joins TRBV9 and TRBJ2-1; 14 bases align to TRBD2. From germline, CDR1 is SGDLS and CDR2 YYNGEE. This CDR3 spans 15 amino acids. V gave up 3 bases and J gave up 10 bases; unmatched junction bases: 6.

The V and J genes are TRBV11-2 and TRBJ2-7, with a possible D match to TRBD1 (5 bases). The V end lost 6 bases, the J end lost 0 bases, and 15 bases lay between the germline ends. The germline V gene encodes CDR1 SGHAT and CDR2 FQNNGV. This CDR3 comprises 15 residues. CDR3 sequence reads: CASRSTGASSYEQYF. The DNA for the CDR3 is TGTGCCAGCAGGTCGACTGGGGCGAGCTCCTACGAGCAGTACTTC.

The chain joins TRBV7-9 to TRBJ2-1; D not resolved. The CDR3 has 15 residues. With 2 bases removed from V and 3 bases from J, the gap between germline ends came to 11 bases. The germline CDR1 and CDR2 sequences are SEHNR and FQNEAQ (reference sequence). The CDR3 DNA reads TGTGCCAGCAGCTTAAGGCAGGTTCGCTACAATGAGCAGTTCTTC. Translated: CASSLRQVRYNEQFF. Using reference TRBV7-9 and TRBJ2-1 for the parts outside the CDR3, the full variable domain is DTGVSQNPRHKITKRGQNVTFRCDPISEHNRLYWYRQTLGQGPEFLTYFQNEAQLEKSRLLSDRFSAERPKGSFSTLEIQRTEQGDSAMYLCASSLRQVRYNEQFFGPGTRLTVL.

The chain combines TRBV2 with TRBJ1-5; 11 positions match TRBD1. The J segment lost 6 bases and the V segment lost 6 bases, leaving 7 bases of the junction unmatched. This CDR3 contains 15 residues. CDR1 and CDR2 from the germline V gene are SNHLY and FYNNEI. For the CDR3, the DNA is TGTGCCAGCAGCGAGGGACAGGGGGTCCTTCAGCCCCAGCATTTT. It is translated as CASSEGQGVLQPQHF.

V usage is TRBV5-1 and J usage is TRBJ2-1; 7 bases line up with TRBD1. Germline-derived CDR1 and CDR2 are SGHRS and YFSETQ. The junction had 9 bases not matched to a gene; V was cut back by 0 bases and J by 9 bases. The CDR3 contains 15 residues. CDR3 coding DNA: TGCGCCAGCAGCTTGGATCCAGGGGGTATAGGTGAGCAGTTCTTC. Translating it yields CASSLDPGGIGEQFF.

Only a few counts were recorded for this clone. The chain joins TRBV11-3 to TRBJ1-1, with a possible D match to TRBD1 (6 bases). The germline V gene has CDR1 SGHNT and CDR2 YENEEA. Trimming shortened V by 5 bases and J by 1 base, and 11 bases separated the two germline ends. The length of the CDR3 is 14 residues. The CDR3 spells CASSPTGPNTEAFF. CDR3 nucleotide sequence: TGTGCCAGCAGCCCGACAGGCCCGAACACTGAAGCTTTCTTT.

The chain is built from TRBV4-1 and TRBJ2-3; TRBD1 matches 8 bases. With V trimmed by 0 bases and J by 4 bases, 3 bases remained unmatched. This CDR3 comprises 15 residues. CDR1 and CDR2 from the germline V gene are MGHRA and YSYEKL. The CDR3 DNA follows: TGCGCCAGCAGCCAAGACGGACAGGGCGCAGATACGCAGTATTTT. The encoded protein is CASSQDGQGADTQYF.

This chain links TRBV7-9 with TRBJ1-1; 9 positions agree with TRBD1. V trimming: 5 bases; J trimming: 5 bases; junction bases outside the gene matches: 15. This CDR3 has 17 residues. Looked up from germline, CDR1 is SEHNR and CDR2 is FQNEAQ (reference sequence). The CDR3 nucleotides read TGTGCCAGCAGCCAACCGCTACAGGGGGCGAGTATAACTGAAGCTTTCTTT. Its protein is CASSQPLQGASITEAFF.

V gene TRBV19 combines with J gene TRBJ1-4; 11 bases align to TRBD1. Per germline, CDR1 LNHDA and CDR2 SQIVND (reference sequence). This CDR3 has 15 amino acids. V dropped 9 bases and J dropped 4; count of bases not matched to a gene: 7. The CDR3 sequence is CASGDRGIGNEKLFF. CDR3 bases: TGTGCCAGCGGGGACAGGGGGATCGGTAATGAAAAACTGTTTTTT.

V and J are TRBV6-5 and TRBJ2-7; D gene uncertain. There are 13 residues in the CDR3. Germline CDR1 reads MNHEY; CDR2 reads SVGAGI. The V end lost 5 bases, the J end lost 1 base, and 9 bases lay between the germline ends. CDR3 loop: CASSPVNSYEQYF. In DNA form, the CDR3 reads TGTGCCAGCAGTCCAGTAAATTCCTACGAGCAGTACTTC.

The chain has TRBV6-1 and TRBJ1-4; D is possibly TRBD1 (5 bases). The V gene's germline CDR1 is MNHNS and CDR2 SASEGT. With 4 bases removed from V and 7 bases from J, the gap between germline ends came to 13 bases. The CDR3 contains 14 residues. The CDR3 loop reads CASSVQGIGEKLFF. The CDR3 DNA is TGTGCCAGCAGTGTCCAGGGAATAGGTGAAAAACTGTTTTTT.

V and J are TRBV7-9 and TRBJ1-3; 7 nucleotides line up with TRBD1. The CDR3 is 14 residues long. Germline trimming cut 3 bases from V and 3 bases from J; bases unmatched to any gene: 2. The V gene's germline CDR1 is SEHNR and CDR2 FQNEAQ (reference sequence). The CDR3 bases are TGTGCCAGCAGCTTTACAGGGGTTGGAAACACCATATATTTT. The encoded protein is CASSFTGVGNTIYF. Full variable domain (remainder filled in from reference TRBV7-9 and TRBJ1-3): DTGVSQNPRHKITKRGQNVTFRCDPISEHNRLYWYRQTLGQGPEFLTYFQNEAQLEKSRLLSDRFSAERPKGSFSTLEIQRTEQGDSAMYLCASSFTGVGNTIYFGEGSWLTVV.

This clone was seen only a few times. The junction shows a germline mismatch at one end, possibly a read error. The genes are TRBV5-1 and TRBJ2-7; 8 bases match TRBD2. Germline-derived CDR1 and CDR2 are SGHRS and YFSETQ. This CDR3 is 13 amino acids long. The CDR3 region has the DNA TGCGCCAGTAGCTTAGCGGGACCCTACGAGCAGTACTTC. It codes for CASSLAGPYEQYF.

V is TRBV6-6 and J is TRBJ2-2; TRBD2 might be the D (6 bases). The germline V and J ends were trimmed by 7 bases and 4 bases, with 13 bases remaining between them. Germline V CDR1 and CDR2: MNHNY, SVGAGI (reference sequence). CDR3 length equals 14 residues. Written as DNA, the CDR3 is TGTGCCAGCACTAGGGGAGGAAGCACCGGGGAGCTGTTTTTT. This gives the protein CASTRGGSTGELFF.

The chain couples TRBV29-1 to TRBJ2-6; no reliable D call. In germline, CDR1 is SQVTM, CDR2 ANQGSEA. V lost 4 bases to trimming and J lost 0 bases, with 7 bases between them. The CDR3 is 14 amino acids. DNA for the CDR3: TGCAGCGTTGGGCTCTCCTCTGGGGCCAACGTCCTGACTTTC. Protein product: CSVGLSSGANVLTF.

The CDR3 DNA follows: TGTGCCAGCAGTTACTCGACCAGGGGAAATCAGCCCCAGCATTTT. Protein product: CASSYSTRGNQPQHF. V and J are TRBV6-5 and TRBJ1-5, with D possibly being TRBD1 (6 bases). V lost 0 bases and J lost 4, with 10 bases in between. The CDR3 is made up of 15 amino acids. CDR1 is MNHEY, CDR2 SVGAGI, per germline.

The J gene is TRBJ2-1, the V gene TRBV27; 7 bases line up with TRBD1. Germline CDR1 reads MNHEY; CDR2 reads SMNVEV (reference sequence). V lost 6 bases, J lost 6 bases, and 5 bases stayed unmatched. CDR3 length equals 13 residues. CDR3 amino acids: CASRRDSPNEQFF. CDR3 nucleotides: TGTGCCAGCAGAAGGGACAGTCCCAATGAGCAGTTCTTC.

The chain couples TRBV4-1 to TRBJ1-1; D remains ambiguous. Germline CDR1 reads MGHRA; CDR2 reads YSYEKL. The CDR3 has 14 residues. Trimming pared 0 bases from V and 4 bases from J, leaving 9 bases between. In DNA form, the CDR3 reads TGCGCCAGCAGCCAAGAGTGGTCGGGCACTGAAGCTTTCTTT. As protein: CASSQEWSGTEAFF.

The gene calls are TRBV19 and TRBJ1-2; tentative D call: TRBD1 (6 bases). The CDR3 loop spans 15 amino acids. Trimming took off 7 bases at V and 7 bases at J, with 22 bases between the two ends. Germline V CDR1 and CDR2: LNHDA, SQIVND (reference sequence). Written as DNA, the CDR3 is TGTGCCAGTACCCGAAGCGGGGGGCCGAGGATTGGCTACACCTTC. It is translated as CASTRSGGPRIGYTF.

This clone came up once. This chain joins TRBV5-1 and TRBJ1-1, with a weak D call TRBD1 (5 bases). Trimming removed 4 bases at V and 4 bases at J, with 11 bases between. Germline CDR1 is SGHRS and CDR2 is YFSETQ. There are 13 residues in the CDR3. The CDR3: CASSGERGTEAFF. Written as DNA, the CDR3 is TGCGCCAGCAGCGGTGAAAGGGGCACTGAAGCTTTCTTT.

The rearrangement joins TRBV6-5 to TRBJ1-2; D may be TRBD1 (5 bases). Germline V gene sequence: CDR1 MNHEY, CDR2 SVGAGI. The CDR3 is 12 amino acids. With 8 bases removed from V and 5 bases from J, the gap between germline ends came to 12 bases. CDR3 amino acids: CASPGGSYGYTF. CDR3 bases: TGTGCCAGCCCCGGGGGGTCTTATGGCTACACCTTC.

As for this clone: The identical CDR3 is also encoded by other nucleotide sequences in the sample. V usage is TRBV6-5 and J usage is TRBJ1-1; 8 bases agree with TRBD1. The CDR3 has 12 amino acids. Germline-derived CDR1 and CDR2 are MNHEY and SVGAGI. The V and J ends lost 6 bases and 9 bases, in that order; junction bases with no gene match: 6. The CDR3 reads CASSLGQGKAFF. CDR3 DNA: TGTGCCAGCAGCCTAGGACAGGGCAAAGCTTTCTTT.

This chain connects TRBV2 to TRBJ2-1; 8 nucleotides match TRBD2. The CDR3 has 16 amino acids. V lost 2 bases to trimming and J lost 0 bases; unmatched junction nucleotides: 3. Germline values: CDR1 SNHLY, CDR2 FYNNEI. DNA for the CDR3: TGTGCCAGCAGTGAACTAGCGGGCAGCTCCTACAATGAGCAGTTCTTC. Translation gives CASSELAGSSYNEQFF.